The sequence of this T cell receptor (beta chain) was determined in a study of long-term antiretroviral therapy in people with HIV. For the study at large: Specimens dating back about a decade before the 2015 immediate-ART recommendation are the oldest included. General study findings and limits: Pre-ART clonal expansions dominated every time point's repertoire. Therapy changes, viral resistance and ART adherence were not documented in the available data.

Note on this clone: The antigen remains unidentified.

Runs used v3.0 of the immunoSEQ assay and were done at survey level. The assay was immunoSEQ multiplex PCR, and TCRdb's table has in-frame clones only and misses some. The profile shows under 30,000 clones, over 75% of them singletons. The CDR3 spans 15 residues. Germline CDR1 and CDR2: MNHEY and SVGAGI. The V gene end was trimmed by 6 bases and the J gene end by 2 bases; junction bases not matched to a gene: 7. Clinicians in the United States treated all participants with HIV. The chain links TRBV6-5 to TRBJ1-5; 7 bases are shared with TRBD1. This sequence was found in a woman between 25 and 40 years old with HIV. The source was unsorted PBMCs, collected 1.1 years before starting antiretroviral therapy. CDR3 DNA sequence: TGTGCCAGCAGCGAGACAGGGATTGGCAATCAGCCCCAGCATTTT. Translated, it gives CASSETGIGNQPQHF.